This T cell receptor (beta chain) was sequenced for a study of CD8 T cells in Susac syndrome. Random hexamers served to reverse transcribe roughly 0.45 to 1 ug RNA. Amplification of TCR beta CDR3 used immunoSEQ multiplex PCR across 54 Vbeta and 13 Jbeta. TCRdb re-analysed the immunoSEQ multiplex PCR reads in MiXCR, keeping a single row per CDR3 protein. The data show around 200,000 distinct CDR3 sequences, with around 93% seen just once and 0.082% held by the top ten. Germline V lookup: CDR1 SQVTM, CDR2 ANQGSEA. The CDR3 has 14 amino acids. Unmatched junction bases numbered 10, after V lost 7 bases and J lost 6 bases.

The V and J genes are TRBV29-1 and TRBJ2-3; 10 bases align to TRBD2. The source is a human donor with multiple sclerosis. Sample: CD4+ T cells from PBMCs. CDR3 DNA: TGCAGCGCGAACAGCGGGGGGGCCATGGATACGCAGTATTTT. Translation: CSANSGGAMDTQYF.